What follows are 3 T cell receptor beta chains derived from one specimen sequenced in a study of blood T cells in healthy people across ages (dated by TCRdb to between 2014 and 2017). Library preparation was by 5' RACE. Sequencing took place on an Illumina HiSeq 2500. A second PCR of about 6 to 12 cycles was performed with a sample-barcoded 5' primer and a J-beta primer mix. TCRdb trimmed public reads at Q25 via fastp, called clones via MiXCR and kept in-frame beta chains. Rows with one shared CDR3 protein collapse into an entry with the most common genes and DNA. Across this sample there are about 1 million distinct CDR3 sequences, with more than 40% seen only once. The ten biggest clones cover 18% of the sample. The sequencing sample was made of blood. These receptors were obtained from a woman in her sixties in good health.

The chain links TRBV3-1 to TRBJ2-5; 8 bases line up with TRBD1. From germline, CDR1 is LGHDT and CDR2 YNNKEL (reference sequence). The CDR3 is made up of 16 amino acids. With 1 base clipped from V and 4 bases from J, the junction kept 8 bases outside the gene matches. CDR3 sequence reads: CASSQVSTGAAETQYF. In DNA form, the CDR3 reads TGTGCCAGCAGCCAAGTGTCGACAGGGGCGGCAGAGACCCAGTACTTC.

This clonotype was observed a handful of times. V and J are TRBV7-9 and TRBJ2-7; 12 bases agree with TRBD2. CDR3 length equals 15 residues. Germline CDR1 SEHNR, CDR2 FQNEAQ (reference sequence). V shed 6 bases and J 5 bases; nucleotides not matched to a gene: 8. The CDR3 DNA is TGTGCCAGCAGATCCGGGACTAGCGGGTCCCACGAGCAGTACTTC. It is translated as CASRSGTSGSHEQYF.

This clonotype occurred a few times. V usage is TRBV7-2 and J usage is TRBJ2-3; 7 nucleotides align to TRBD2. The CDR3 spans 20 residues. V shed 3 bases and J 0 bases; nucleotides not matched to a gene: 18. Germline V gene lookup returns CDR1 SGHTA and CDR2 FQGNSA. In DNA, the CDR3 is TGTGCCAGCAGCTTTCCTTCGGGGTCTAGCGGAGTAGCTAGCACAGATACGCAGTATTTT. Translated, it gives CASSFPSGSSGVASTDTQYF. The variable domain in full, completed from reference TRBV7-2 and TRBJ2-3, reads GAGVSQSPSNKVTEKGKDVELRCDPISGHTALYWYRQSLGQGLEFLIYFQGNSAPDKSGLPSDRFSAERTGGSVSTLTIQRTQQEDSAVYLCASSFPSGSSGVASTDTQYFGPGTRLTVL.